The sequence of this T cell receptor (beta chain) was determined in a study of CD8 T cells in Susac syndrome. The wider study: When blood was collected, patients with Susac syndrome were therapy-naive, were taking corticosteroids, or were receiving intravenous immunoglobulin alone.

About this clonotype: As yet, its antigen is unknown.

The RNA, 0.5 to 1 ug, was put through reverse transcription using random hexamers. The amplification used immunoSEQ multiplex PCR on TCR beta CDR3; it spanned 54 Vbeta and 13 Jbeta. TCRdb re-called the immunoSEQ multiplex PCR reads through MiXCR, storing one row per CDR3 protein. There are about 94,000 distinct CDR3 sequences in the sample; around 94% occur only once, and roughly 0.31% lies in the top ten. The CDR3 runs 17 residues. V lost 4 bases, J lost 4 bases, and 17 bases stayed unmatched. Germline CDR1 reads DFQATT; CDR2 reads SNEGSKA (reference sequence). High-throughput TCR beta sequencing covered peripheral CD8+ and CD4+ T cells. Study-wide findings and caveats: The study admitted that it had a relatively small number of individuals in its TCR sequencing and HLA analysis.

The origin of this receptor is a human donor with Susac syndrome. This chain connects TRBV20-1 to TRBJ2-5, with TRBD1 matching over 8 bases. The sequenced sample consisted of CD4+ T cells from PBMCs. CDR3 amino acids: CSANNEGQARVGETQYF. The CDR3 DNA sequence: TGCAGTGCTAATAACGAGGGACAGGCGAGGGTCGGAGAGACCCAGTACTTC.